This T cell receptor (beta chain) originates from a study of STAT5B mutations in CD4+ large granular lymphocyte leukemia (dated by TCRdb to 2021 to 2024). Study-level background: Among healthy controls, the CDR3 'QG' motif was associated with a particular HLA allele. The TCRbeta repertoires of CD4+ T-cell large granular lymphocyte leukemia patients were compared with the TCRbeta repertoires of healthy blood donors. Flow cytometry on FACSCanto II or FACSVerse confirmed that purified fractions exceeded 95% purity among lymphocytes.

TCRbeta rearrangements were sequenced from genomic DNA using the immunoSEQ assay at survey resolution. For the original study's pipeline: A lowest detectable productive clonotype frequency of 2.59 x 10-5 was observed in the TCR sequencing data. Only productive TCRbeta rearrangements, defined as complete and in-frame sequences, were included in the analyses. Sample clonality was computed as Simpson clonality in the immunoSEQ Analyzer version 3.0. Based on frequency, clones were grouped as very rare, small, medium, large (1-20%) or hyperexpanded (>20%). OLGA 1.2.3 estimated generation probabilities, VDJtools produced V-gene circos plots, VDJdb was queried for specificities, and GLIPH identified CDR3 motifs. The clones in this table, taken by TCRdb from immuneACCESS, are in-frame only. Not every clone is retained; where verified, under half of the shortfall comes from an unresolved V gene, and the cause of the rest is unknown. Clonal size and the V and J genes are those of that table, whereas D and trimming came from the DNA. Counted in this sample were tens of thousands of clones; 55% to 75% of them appeared once. Jointly, the top ten make up about 1.6% of the sample.

The healthy control group was made up of 30 to 45 blood donors, and the Finnish Red Cross blood service supplied their buffy coats. All TCR-sequenced material derived from peripheral blood: patient blood samples and healthy donor buffy coats. Peripheral blood mononuclear cells were isolated by Ficoll-Hypaque gradient centrifugation. CD4+ cells were magnetically purified from the buffy coats of healthy controls. The Gentra Puregene Cell and Tissue kit was used for genomic DNA extraction, and quantification was performed on a Qubit 2.0 fluorometer. The investigation overall reported the following: TRBV06-family usage was enriched among the top patient clones (8/27) compared with healthy controls (2/35). Greater clonality appeared to be present in CD4-sorted patient repertoires than in healthy CD4+ repertoires, and the difference was retained after the putative leukemic clones were removed. Main leukemic clonotypes were private to each patient, although roughly 23% appeared at low frequency in other patients' non-leukemic repertoires. The data were not HLA-matched, and the higher clonality in CD4+ T-LGLL than in CD8+ T-LGLL could be due to the relatively small sample size.

About this clone itself: The antigen this receptor binds is unknown. Per-nucleotide qualities are absent, and no much larger clonotype sits a single base away.

The CDR3 holds 13 amino acids from the cysteine to the phenylalanine. Only the CDR3 portion is preserved as DNA: 39 bases, with reading frame beginning at the first base. Clipping removes 4 bases from V and 9 bases from J, with 6 as the unmatched junction base count. Based on the germline V gene (reference sequence), the CDR1 and CDR2 sequences are GTSNPN and SVGIG. This clonotype originated in a human donor in good health. The rearrangement joined TRBV30 to TRBJ2-1; TRBD2 matches 10 bases in the middle. What was sequenced was CD4+ T cells from blood buffy coats. The DNA is TGTGCCTGGACTAGCGGGGGTCGGAGTGAGCAGTTCTTC. It specifies CAWTSGGRSEQFF.